This entry lists 23 T cell receptor beta chains sequenced from one sample in a study of shared clonotypes between healthy human individuals. Clones were sequenced by immunoSEQ multiplex PCR, and TCRdb holds only the in-frame ones, with some missing. Here the sample spans roughly 400,000 clones, approximately 96% being singletons. The material sequenced was memory CD8+ T cells sorted from blood. Subset of the sample: CD45RO+ cells pooled with CCR7-negative TemRA cells. The receptors shown here come from a man aged 25-45 years in good health.

The V gene is TRBV11-2, the J gene TRBJ1-5; D unclear. Trimming removed 3 bases at V and 7 bases at J, with 7 bases between. The CDR3 sequence is 12 residues long. The germline CDR1 and CDR2 sequences are SGHAT and FQNNGV. CDR3 loop: CASSLFGQPQHF. DNA for the CDR3: TGTGCCAGCAGCTTGTTCGGCCAGCCCCAGCATTTT.

This rearrangement joins TRBV10-2 to TRBJ1-1; 7 bases are shared with TRBD1. This CDR3 spans 14 amino acids. Germline values: CDR1 WSHSY, CDR2 SAAADI. Trimming cost V 0 bases and J 4 bases; bases outside gene matches: 2. This chain's CDR3 is CASSESRGGTEAFF. The DNA for the CDR3 is TGCGCCAGCAGTGAGTCCAGGGGGGGCACTGAAGCTTTCTTT.

The chain recombines TRBV7-2 with TRBJ1-2, with D possibly TRBD1 on 6 matching bases. Trimming left V 5 bases short and J 5 bases short, with 9 bases between. CDR1 and CDR2 (germline): SGHTA, FQGNSA. CDR3 length: 12 residues. The CDR3 DNA sequence: TGTGCCAGCAGCCCGCAGGGGTATGGCTACACCTTC. Translation gives CASSPQGYGYTF.

The chain has TRBV10-2 and TRBJ2-2; 9 bases line up with TRBD2. CDR3 size: 15 residues. Germline V CDR1 and CDR2: WSHSY, SAAADI. The J segment lost 6 bases and the V segment lost 4 bases, leaving 6 bases of the junction unmatched. The chain's CDR3 is CASSGGSGRSGELFF. In DNA, the CDR3 is TGCGCCAGCAGTGGGGGTAGCGGGAGATCCGGGGAGCTGTTTTTT.

This rearrangement joins TRBV19 to TRBJ2-1; D might be TRBD2 (5 bases). V was shortened by 4 bases and J by 6 bases, with 16 bases between the two germline ends. The germline V gene has CDR1 LNHDA and CDR2 SQIVND (reference sequence). The CDR3 contains 15 residues. This chain's CDR3 is CASSTSLLTSNEQFF. CDR3 DNA: TGTGCCAGTAGTACCTCGCTACTTACTAGCAATGAGCAGTTCTTC.

As concerns this clone: This sample includes further DNA sequences coding for the same CDR3. V gene TRBV2 combines with J gene TRBJ2-2; no firm D call. The length of the CDR3 is 12 residues. From germline, CDR1 is SNHLY and CDR2 FYNNEI. Trimming cost V 4 bases and J 5 bases, with 5 bases left between them. CDR3 in amino acids: CASSAGTGELFF. The CDR3 nucleotides are TGTGCCAGCAGTGCCGGGACCGGGGAGCTGTTTTTT.

Details on this clone: This CDR3 is also generated by other DNA sequences in the sample. The CDR3 spells CASSLDGNQPQHF. The CDR3 DNA reads TGTGCCAGCAGCTTAGACGGGAATCAGCCCCAGCATTTT. The chain joins TRBV7-9 to TRBJ1-5; D ambiguous. V was shortened by 1 base and J by 4 bases, with 5 bases between the two germline ends. Looked up from germline, CDR1 is SEHNR and CDR2 is FQNEAQ (reference sequence). The CDR3 loop spans 13 amino acids.

This clone came up once. CDR3 in DNA: TGTGCCAGCACCGAAAACGGACCCGGGGATACTGAAGCTTTCTTT. Its protein is CASTENGPGDTEAFF. This sequence joins TRBV2 and TRBJ1-1; D unclear. V was shortened by 7 bases and J by 5 bases, with 20 bases between the two germline ends. The CDR3 runs to 15 residues. Germline lookup yields CDR1 SNHLY and CDR2 FYNNEI. The entire variable domain, with the rest obtained from reference TRBV2 and TRBJ1-1, is as follows: EPEVTQTPSHQVTQMGQEVILRCVPISNHLYFYWYRQILGQKVEFLVSFYNNEISEKSEIFDDQFSVERPDGSNFTLKIRSTKLEDSAMYFCASTENGPGDTEAFFGQGTRLTVV.

V is TRBV7-8 and J is TRBJ2-2, with D hard to call. The CDR3 is 15 amino acids. Germline-derived CDR1 and CDR2 are SGHVS and FQNEAQ. Trimming removed 2 bases from V and 0 bases from J, with 7 bases in between. The CDR3 DNA reads TGTGCCAGCAGCTTATCAGGCACGAACACCGGGGAGCTGTTTTTT. Protein product: CASSLSGTNTGELFF.

This sequence joins TRBV10-3 and TRBJ2-7; tentative D call: TRBD2 (6 bases). Germline V CDR1 and CDR2: ENHRY, SYGVKD. The CDR3 extends over 13 amino acids. V was clipped by 10 bases and J by 6 bases, with 19 bases between them. CDR3 nucleotide sequence: TGTGCCAGACCCGGGACTTTCCTGGGCGAGCAGTACTTC. This codes for CARPGTFLGEQYF.

The V and J genes are TRBV6-1 and TRBJ1-2; D is undetermined. The germline CDR1 and CDR2 sequences are MNHNS and SASEGT. The CDR3 loop spans 12 amino acids. Between the trimmed V and J ends, which lost 1 base and 9 bases, there was a span of 9 bases. The CDR3 bases are TGTGCCAGCAGTGAAGAAGGGTTGCGCTACACCTTC. Protein product: CASSEEGLRYTF.

This clone appeared once. V and J are TRBV28 and TRBJ2-5; no firm D call. The germline gives CDR1 MDHEN, CDR2 SYDVKM. V lost 7 bases, J lost 3 bases, and 9 bases lay in between. The length of the CDR3 is 12 residues. CDR3 amino acids: CASIGGEETQYF. The CDR3 coding sequence is TGTGCCAGCATTGGCGGAGAAGAGACCCAGTACTTC.

V gene TRBV30 combines with J gene TRBJ1-4, with 10 bases that match TRBD1. CDR1 is GTSNPN, CDR2 SVGIG, per germline (reference sequence). V shed 2 bases, J shed 5 bases, and the junction held 11 bases outside the gene matches. The CDR3 spans 17 residues. This chain's CDR3 is CAWSRGTGVGPNEKLFF. The CDR3 DNA reads as TGTGCCTGGAGTCGGGGGACAGGGGTTGGACCCAATGAAAAACTGTTTTTT.

The chain recombines TRBV5-5 with TRBJ2-4, with a weak D call TRBD1 (5 bases). Germline-derived CDR1 and CDR2 are SGHKS and YYEKEE (reference sequence). Trimming took off 1 base at V and 0 bases at J, with 8 bases between the two ends. This CDR3 contains 15 residues. The CDR3 bases are TGTGCCAGCAGCTTGCAGGGTCTAGCCAAAAACATTCAGTACTTC. Protein sequence: CASSLQGLAKNIQYF. Full variable domain (outside the CDR3, taken from reference TRBV5-5 and TRBJ2-4): DAGVTQSPTHLIKTRGQQVTLRCSPISGHKSVSWYQQVLGQGPQFIFQYYEKEERGRGNFPDRFSARQFPNYSSELNVNALLLGDSALYLCASSLQGLAKNIQYFGAGTRLSVL.

The J gene is TRBJ2-5, the V gene TRBV10-3, with a weak D call TRBD1 (5 bases). Germline V gene data show CDR1 as ENHRY and CDR2 as SYGVKD. The V gene lost 4 bases and the J gene lost 3 bases, with 18 bases spanning the gap. The CDR3 runs 16 residues. CDR3 in amino acids: CAISASYRPPEETQYF. In nucleotides, the CDR3 is TGTGCCATCAGTGCATCTTACAGGCCCCCTGAAGAGACCCAGTACTTC.

This clone occurred once. The chain is built from TRBV30 and TRBJ1-2, with D maybe TRBD1 (6 bases). The V end lost 0 bases, the J end lost 4 bases, and 9 bases lay between the germline ends. From germline, CDR1 is GTSNPN and CDR2 SVGIG (reference sequence). The CDR3 runs 13 residues. The CDR3 DNA reads TGTGCCTGGAGTGTCTCAGGGGCCTATGGCTACACCTTC. Protein product: CAWSVSGAYGYTF.

The chain has TRBV2 and TRBJ2-1; D may correspond to TRBD1 or TRBD2 (5 bases each). This CDR3 spans 13 amino acids. Germline V gives CDR1 SNHLY, CDR2 FYNNEI. The V gene lost 6 bases and the J gene lost 7 bases, with 13 bases spanning the gap. The CDR3 protein is CASRDPGANEQFF. The CDR3 DNA reads TGTGCCAGCAGAGACCCCGGGGCGAATGAGCAGTTCTTC. Looking up the rest from reference TRBV2 and TRBJ2-1 gives the full variable domain: EPEVTQTPSHQVTQMGQEVILRCVPISNHLYFYWYRQILGQKVEFLVSFYNNEISEKSEIFDDQFSVERPDGSNFTLKIRSTKLEDSAMYFCASRDPGANEQFFGPGTRLTVL.

This chain joins TRBV4-1 and TRBJ1-2, with TRBD1 matching over 8 bases. With V trimmed by 0 bases and J by 4 bases, 4 bases remained unmatched. The CDR3 extends over 15 amino acids. Germline CDR1 reads MGHRA; CDR2 reads YSYEKL. CDR3 region: CASSQDQDRAYGYTF. The DNA of the CDR3 is TGCGCCAGCAGCCAAGATCAGGACAGGGCCTATGGCTACACCTTC.

V usage is TRBV29-1 and J usage is TRBJ2-1; D not resolved. CDR1 SQVTM and CDR2 ANQGSEA come from the germline V gene. The CDR3 loop spans 14 amino acids. V was trimmed by 2 bases and J by 2 bases, leaving 10 bases between them. CDR3: CSVERLGAYNEQFF. DNA of the CDR3: TGCAGCGTTGAACGGCTAGGCGCCTACAATGAGCAGTTCTTC.

The chain recombines TRBV2 with TRBJ2-5; perhaps TRBD2 as D (6 bases). V lost 6 bases and J 0 bases, leaving 14 bases between the germline ends. The CDR3 length is 15 residues. Germline V gives CDR1 SNHLY, CDR2 FYNNEI. For the CDR3, the DNA is TGTGCCAGCAGGAGGGGACTGCCGTACCAAGAGACCCAGTACTTC. Translating gives CASRRGLPYQETQYF.

V gene TRBV5-5 combines with J gene TRBJ2-7; D possibly matches TRBD1 or TRBD2 (6 bases each). Trimming took 4 bases from V and 6 from J, leaving 17 bases between them. This CDR3 comprises 14 residues. CDR1 is SGHKS and CDR2 is YYEKEE in the germline V gene (reference sequence). CDR3 coding DNA: TGTGCCAGCAGCGACCAGGGGAGGCTAAGCGAGCAGTACTTC. Translating it yields CASSDQGRLSEQYF. The full variable domain, completed using reference TRBV5-5 and TRBJ2-7, is DAGVTQSPTHLIKTRGQQVTLRCSPISGHKSVSWYQQVLGQGPQFIFQYYEKEERGRGNFPDRFSARQFPNYSSELNVNALLLGDSALYLCASSDQGRLSEQYFGPGTRLTVT.

This chain links TRBV27 with TRBJ2-5, with D perhaps matching TRBD1 or TRBD2 (5 bases each). The germline V gene has CDR1 MNHEY and CDR2 SMNVEV (reference sequence). This CDR3 region has 14 residues. Deletions cut 2 bases from V and 2 bases from J, with 9 bases between. The CDR3 nucleotides read TGTGCCAGCAGTTTAGTGGGGGAGCAAGAGACCCAGTACTTC. Translation: CASSLVGEQETQYF.

The rearrangement uses TRBV19 and TRBJ2-1; D not certain. Germline loops: CDR1 LNHDA, CDR2 SQIVND (reference sequence). This CDR3 spans 15 amino acids. Trimming removed 3 bases at V and 0 bases at J, with 9 bases between. CDR3: CASSIDKSSYNEQFF. The CDR3, as DNA: TGTGCCAGTAGTATCGACAAGAGCTCCTACAATGAGCAGTTCTTC.